What follows describes a single T cell receptor (beta chain). Its antigen is currently unknown. Exclusion of a patient resulted from uncontrolled infection, other autoimmune disease, pregnancy or lactation. Orbital computed tomography and thyroid ultrasound, together with serum TRAb and thyroxine and clinical symptoms, were used for diagnoses. Extraction of PBMCs used 10 ml of fresh peripheral blood. The V and J ends lost 10 bases and 0 bases respectively, with 12 bases between them. The CDR3 covers 13 residues. Germline-derived CDR1 and CDR2 are MDHEN and SYDVKM. Authors of the study amplified TCR beta CDR3 regions from RNA transcripts. RT-PCR in the first round (using the HTBI primer set) targeted the TCR CDR3. TCRdb reprocessed the multiplex PCR reads via MiXCR and lists one record per CDR3 protein. The data contain 330,000 or so distinct CDR3 sequences, 18% of them singletons. The data stem from a study of T cells in Graves' hyperthyroidism and ophthalmopathy.

Study-level results: Blood also contained most expanded thyroid clonotypes above 0.001.

This chain connects TRBV28 to TRBJ1-1; D is possibly TRBD1 (5 bases). Input material: blood. The sequence derives from a middle-aged woman with Graves' ophthalmopathy. As DNA, the CDR3 is TGTGCCACCTCTTGGGGGGTGAACACTGAAGCTTTCTTT. Its translation: CATSWGVNTEAFF.